Below, 5 T cell receptor beta chains from the same sample are listed, as sequenced in a study of patients and donors after allogeneic stem cell transplantation (dated by TCRdb to about 2020). The library was prepared using RT-PCR. The instrument given in TCRdb is NextSeq 550. TCRdb took the public reads, trimmed them with fastp at Q25, ran MiXCR for clone calling and kept in-frame beta chains. Each entry merges the rows of one CDR3 protein and shows their most common DNA and genes. The sample data list about a million distinct CDR3 sequences, and about a sixth of these were observed just once. Roughly 6% of the sample is held by the ten biggest clonotypes. The specimen was blood, either unsorted or a sorted T cell fraction (not recorded which). These receptors were taken from a human donor who was either an allogeneic HSCT recipient or a stem cell or donor lymphocyte infusion donor (not recorded which). It is not recorded whose cells these are; they may come from a transplant donor.

The chain joins TRBV28 to TRBJ2-2; the D is unclear. Germline CDR1 is MDHEN and CDR2 is SYDVKM. Trimming took 6 bases from V and 7 from J, leaving 18 bases between them. CDR3 size: 15 residues. CDR3 DNA sequence: TGTGCCAGCAGCTCGACCTGGACGGCCGACGGGGAGCTGTTTTTT. As protein: CASSSTWTADGELFF. Variable domain in full (rest from reference TRBV28 and TRBJ2-2): DVKVTQSSRYLVKRTGEKVFLECVQDMDHENMFWYRQDPGLGLRLIYFSYDVKMKEKGDIPEGYSVSREKKERFSLILESASTNQTSMYLCASSSTWTADGELFFGEGSRLTVL.

A few counts support this clonotype. The chain is built from TRBV9 and TRBJ2-2; D remains ambiguous. The length of the CDR3 is 14 residues. Germline CDR1 SGDLS, CDR2 YYNGEE. Trimming took off 2 bases at V and 6 bases at J, with 11 bases between the two ends. CDR3 in amino acids: CASSVLEEPGELFF. CDR3 coding DNA: TGTGCCAGCAGCGTCCTCGAGGAGCCCGGGGAGCTGTTTTTT.

This clonotype showed up just a few times. The chain has TRBV20-1 and TRBJ2-7, with D possibly called TRBD1 or TRBD2 (5 bases each). Germline loops: CDR1 DFQATT, CDR2 SNEGSKA (reference sequence). Trimming cost V 6 bases and J 5 bases, with 17 bases left between them. The CDR3 runs to 13 residues. This CDR3 reads CSAAGTRGNEQYF. The CDR3 DNA follows: TGCAGTGCCGCCGGGACCCGAGGCAACGAGCAGTACTTC.

This clonotype has only a few counts. This chain uses TRBV7-9 with TRBJ2-1; 7 positions agree with TRBD1. Germline V gives CDR1 SEHNR, CDR2 FQNEAQ (reference sequence). The CDR3 length is 16 residues. The V segment lost 6 bases and the J segment 4 bases; nucleotides outside the gene matches: 12. CDR3 amino acids: CASRAKTGHKYNEQFF. As DNA, the CDR3 is TGTGCCAGCAGGGCGAAGACAGGGCATAAATACAATGAGCAGTTCTTC.

This sequence joins TRBV20-1 and TRBJ1-6; the match to TRBD1 covers 8 bases. V lost 6 bases, J lost 7 bases, and 11 bases stayed unmatched. Germline V gives CDR1 DFQATT, CDR2 SNEGSKA (reference sequence). This CDR3 has 15 amino acids. The CDR3, as DNA: TGCAGTGCCACCACCTCCCAGGGGGCGAATTCACCCCTCCACTTT. Its translation: CSATTSQGANSPLHF.